Following are 14 T cell receptor beta chains from one sample sequenced in a study of blood T cell repertoires in COVID-19. Only in-frame clones appear in the TCRdb table, and some are missing; sequencing was by immunoSEQ multiplex PCR. In the table there are over 200,000 clones, 85% to 90% of which are singletons. Sequenced: PBMCs or T cells enriched from blood (not recorded which). The source of these receptors is a man aged 40-50 years who had recovered from COVID-19.

This chain uses TRBV7-2 with TRBJ2-5, with 10 bases aligning to TRBD1. Germline CDR1 and CDR2: SGHTA and FQGNSA. The J segment lost 5 bases and the V segment lost 3 bases, leaving 9 bases of the junction unmatched. The CDR3 loop spans 16 amino acids. CDR3 region: CASSLGQGPSLETQYF. CDR3 bases: TGTGCCAGCAGCTTGGGACAGGGGCCCAGCCTGGAGACCCAGTACTTC.

This rearrangement joins TRBV3-1 (or the pseudogene TRBV3-2) to TRBJ1-6; the D is unclear. This CDR3 spans 14 amino acids. Trimming pared 7 bases from V and 7 bases from J, leaving 14 bases between. Germline V gene data show CDR1 as LGHDT and CDR2 as YNNKEL (reference sequence). The CDR3 DNA sequence: TGTGCCAGCAAACCCCGCGTGGGCAATTCACCCCTCCACTTT. Its protein is CASKPRVGNSPLHF.

This chain joins TRBV7-9 and TRBJ2-7; a weak D match, TRBD2 (7 bases). Germline V gene data show CDR1 as SEHNR and CDR2 as FQNEAQ (reference sequence). CDR3 length equals 19 residues. Trimming took 5 bases from V and 3 from J, leaving 29 bases between them. The CDR3 region is CASSPPRLAAKAGHYEQYF. The DNA for the CDR3 is TGTGCCAGCAGCCCCCCCCGCCTAGCGGCCAAGGCGGGACACTACGAGCAGTACTTC.

DNA of the CDR3: TGCGCCAGCAGCCAAGCCACCGGGACAGGGTATATCATTGGGCAGTTCTTC. It specifies CASSQATGTGYIIGQFF. This rearrangement joins TRBV4-1 to TRBJ2-1, with TRBD1 matching 9 bases. The CDR3 runs 17 residues. Germline CDR1 and CDR2: MGHRA and YSYEKL. The V segment lost 1 base and the J segment 12 bases; nucleotides outside the gene matches: 16.

The chain recombines TRBV6-2 or TRBV6-3 with TRBJ1-1; tentative D call: TRBD1 (6 bases). Germline V lookup: CDR1 MNHEY, CDR2 SVGEGT. The CDR3 spans 18 residues. The V end lost 5 bases, the J end lost 0 bases, and 22 bases lay between the germline ends. CDR3 coding DNA: TGTGCCAGCAGTCCACCGCCAGGGGCCGTAGGGATGAACACTGAAGCTTTCTTT. Translating it yields CASSPPPGAVGMNTEAFF.

V gene TRBV25-1 combines with J gene TRBJ1-2; D gene uncertain. The ends were cut back, 4 bases at V and 3 bases at J, with 9 bases in the middle. The V gene's germline CDR1 is MGHDK and CDR2 SYGVNS. CDR3 length: 13 residues. The CDR3 coding sequence is TGTGCCAGCAGTGCTGACACGGACTATGGCTACACCTTC. This encodes CASSADTDYGYTF.

The chain joins TRBV6-5 to TRBJ2-4; possibly TRBD1 for D (5 bases). The germline V gene has CDR1 MNHEY and CDR2 SVGAGI. Trimming took off 0 bases at V and 2 bases at J, with 8 bases between the two ends. CDR3 length: 15 amino acids. The CDR3: CASSYSRASKNIQYF. CDR3 DNA sequence: TGTGCCAGCAGTTACTCCAGGGCGTCCAAAAACATTCAGTACTTC.

CDR3 sequence reads: CATSNHRGRTDTQYF. The CDR3, as DNA: TGTGCCACCAGCAACCACAGGGGGCGCACAGATACGCAGTATTTT. V usage is TRBV15 and J usage is TRBJ2-3, with 9 positions matching TRBD1. V shed 4 bases, J shed 1 base, and the junction held 3 bases outside the gene matches. There are 15 residues in the CDR3. The germline gives CDR1 LNHNV, CDR2 YYDKDF (reference sequence). The whole variable domain, filled in from reference TRBV15 and TRBJ2-3, reads DAMVIQNPRYQVTQFGKPVTLSCSQTLNHNVMYWYQQKSSQAPKLLFHYYDKDFNNEADTPDNFQSRRPNTSFCFLDIRSPGLGDTAMYLCATSNHRGRTDTQYFGPGTRLTVL.

The V gene is TRBV6-5, the J gene TRBJ2-5; D is perhaps TRBD1 (5 bases). The V end lost 6 bases, the J end lost 2 bases, and 10 bases lay between the germline ends. The CDR3 has 13 amino acids. The germline V gene encodes CDR1 MNHEY and CDR2 SVGAGI. CDR3 amino acids: CASSVGVQETQYF. The CDR3 DNA reads TGTGCCAGCAGCGTAGGGGTACAAGAGACCCAGTACTTC.

The chain recombines TRBV30 with TRBJ2-1; D is undetermined. The germline gives CDR1 GTSNPN, CDR2 SVGIG (reference sequence). The CDR3 sequence is 13 residues long. Trimming shortened V by 4 bases and J by 12 bases, and 19 bases separated the two germline ends. CDR3 DNA sequence: TGTGCCTGGACAAATCCCCCTAGTCGGTCGCAGTTCTTC. Translation: CAWTNPPSRSQFF.

V and J are TRBV3-1 (or the pseudogene TRBV3-2) and TRBJ2-7, with D hard to call. The CDR3 runs to 15 residues. Trimming took off 5 bases at V and 5 bases at J, with 19 bases between the two ends. In germline, CDR1 is LGHDT, CDR2 YNNKEL (reference sequence). In DNA form, the CDR3 reads TGTGCCAGCAGCTTGCGAGGTTTCGTGTTAGACGAGCAGTACTTC. This sequence encodes CASSLRGFVLDEQYF.

This chain connects TRBV28 to TRBJ1-4; no clear D. The CDR3 loop spans 15 amino acids. V lost 0 bases and J lost 6, with 11 bases in between. Germline V gene lookup returns CDR1 MDHEN and CDR2 SYDVKM. CDR3 sequence reads: CASSLWADNDEKLFF. Written as DNA, the CDR3 is TGTGCCAGCAGTTTATGGGCTGACAATGATGAAAAACTGTTTTTT.

The J gene is TRBJ2-1, the V gene TRBV7-3; 12 nucleotides align to TRBD2. Germline assignment: CDR1 SGHTA and CDR2 FQGTGA. The CDR3 spans 19 residues. After removal of 1 base from V and 9 bases from J, the junction contained 16 bases not matched to a gene. CDR3 sequence reads: CASSLMASGRARPRGEQFF. As DNA, the CDR3 is TGTGCCAGCAGCTTAATGGCTAGCGGGAGGGCCAGGCCTCGCGGTGAGCAGTTCTTC.

The chain couples TRBV7-3 to TRBJ2-3; 10 nucleotides match TRBD1. Trimming took 4 bases from V and 6 from J; bases not matched to a gene: 7. The germline V gene encodes CDR1 SGHTA and CDR2 FQGTGA. The CDR3 has 15 residues. In DNA, the CDR3 is TGTGCCAGCAGCTACGGGGACAGGGGACTTGATACGCAGTATTTT. Its translation is CASSYGDRGLDTQYF.